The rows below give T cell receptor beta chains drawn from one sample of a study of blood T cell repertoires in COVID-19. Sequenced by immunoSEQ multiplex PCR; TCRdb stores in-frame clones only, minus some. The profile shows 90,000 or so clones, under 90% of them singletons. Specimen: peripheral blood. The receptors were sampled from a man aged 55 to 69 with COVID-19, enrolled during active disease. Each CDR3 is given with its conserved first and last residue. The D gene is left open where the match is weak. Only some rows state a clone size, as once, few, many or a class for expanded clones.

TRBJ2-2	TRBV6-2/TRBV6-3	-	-	TGTGCCAGCAGTTACTTCAATTACAGGAACACCGGGGAGCTGTTTTTT	CASSYFNYRNTGELFF
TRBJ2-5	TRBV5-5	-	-	TGTGCCAGCAGCTTGGACAGCTTTCAAGAGACCCAGTACTTC	CASSLDSFQETQYF
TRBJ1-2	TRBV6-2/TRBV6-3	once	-	TGTGCCAGCAGTTACCTAGGCAACTATGGCTACACCTTC	CASSYLGNYGYTF
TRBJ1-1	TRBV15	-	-	TGTGCCACCAGCTATGATCCCGGGTTAGGTACTGAAGCTTTCTTT	CATSYDPGLGTEAFF
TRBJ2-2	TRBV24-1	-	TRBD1	TGTGCCACCAGTGATTTAGGACAGGGAAACACCGGGGAGCTGTTTTTT	CATSDLGQGNTGELFF
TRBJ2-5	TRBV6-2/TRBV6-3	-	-	TGTGCCAGCAGCTCCCCAGGGCTGGAGACCCAGTACTTC	CASSSPGLETQYF
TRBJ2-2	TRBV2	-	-	TGTGCCAGCAAAGGGACTGGGGAGCTGTTTTTT	CASKGTGELFF
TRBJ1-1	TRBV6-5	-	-	TGTGCCAGCAGTTACTTGTTCGGGGGCACTGAAGCTTTCTTT	CASSYLFGGTEAFF
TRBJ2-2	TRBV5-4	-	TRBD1	TGTGCCAGCAGCTTGACAGGGGGCTACACCGGGGAGCTGTTTTTT	CASSLTGGYTGELFF
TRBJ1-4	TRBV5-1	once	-	TGCGCCAGCAGCCCCCTGACAGATACTAATGAAAAACTGTTTTTT	CASSPLTDTNEKLFF
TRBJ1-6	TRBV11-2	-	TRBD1	TGTGCCAGCAGCTTATGGGACAGTAATTCACCCCTCCACTTT	CASSLWDSNSPLHF
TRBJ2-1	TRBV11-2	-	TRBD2	TGTGCCAGCAGCTTAGGGGCTAGCGGGAGAGGCAATGAGCAGTTCTTC	CASSLGASGRGNEQFF
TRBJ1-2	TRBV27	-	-	TGTGCCAGCAGCTCGACACCTAACTATGGCTACACCTTC	CASSSTPNYGYTF
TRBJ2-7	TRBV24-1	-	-	TGTGCCACCAGTGATCTATACGAGCAGTACTTC	CATSDLYEQYF
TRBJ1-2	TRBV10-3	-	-	TGTGCCATCAGTGATTTGAGGACGGGAAACTATGGCTACACCTTC	CAISDLRTGNYGYTF
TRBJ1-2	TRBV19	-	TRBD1	TGTGCCAGTCTTCAAGCAGGGGGATTTTCGAGGGGCTACACCTTC	CASLQAGGFSRGYTF